Listed below are T cell receptor beta chains from one sample, sequenced in a study of PD-L1 blockade in urothelial cancer. The method was immunoSEQ multiplex PCR; TCRdb's version includes in-frame clones alone and lacks a portion of them. Among about 80,000 clones, roughly 87% were seen once, and the ten largest hold 4.5% to 7%. The specimen was PBMCs, collected around atezolizumab (anti-PD-L1) treatment. The receptors shown here come from a woman aged 70-85 years with urothelial cancer. Both conserved end residues are part of each CDR3. D genes are given only for firm matches. Not all rows give a size; the values are once, few, many and, for expanded clones, a class.

D gene: TRBD1; J gene: TRBJ2-5; clone size: -; V gene: TRBV5-5; CDR3 protein: CASSSPRQGGQGTQYF; CDR3 DNA: TGTGCCAGCAGCTCACCACGACAGGGGGGACAAGGGACCCAGTACTTC
D gene: -; J gene: TRBJ2-1; clone size: -; V gene: TRBV5-1; CDR3 protein: CASSLGSSDNEQFF; CDR3 DNA: TGCGCCAGCAGCTTGGGGTCCAGCGACAATGAGCAGTTCTTC
D gene: -; J gene: TRBJ1-3; clone size: -; V gene: TRBV10-1; CDR3 protein: CASSDSKQGTDGNTIYF; CDR3 DNA: TGCGCCAGCAGCGATTCTAAACAGGGAACGGATGGAAACACCATATATTTT
D gene: TRBD1; J gene: TRBJ1-4; clone size: -; V gene: TRBV29-1; CDR3 protein: CSVGQGSEEKLFF; CDR3 DNA: TGCAGCGTCGGACAGGGAAGCGAAGAAAAACTGTTTTTT
D gene: TRBD1; J gene: TRBJ2-7; clone size: -; V gene: TRBV18; CDR3 protein: CASSPGTGPSYEQYF; CDR3 DNA: TGTGCCAGCTCACCAGGGACAGGTCCATCCTACGAGCAGTACTTC
D gene: TRBD1; J gene: TRBJ1-1; clone size: few; V gene: TRBV19; CDR3 protein: CASSDGTGYTEAFF; CDR3 DNA: TGTGCCAGTAGTGACGGGACAGGGTACACTGAAGCTTTCTTT
D gene: -; J gene: TRBJ1-3; clone size: -; V gene: TRBV18; CDR3 protein: CASSPPAGNTIYF; CDR3 DNA: TGTGCCAGCTCACCACCAGCAGGAAACACCATATATTTT
D gene: -; J gene: TRBJ1-1; clone size: -; V gene: TRBV5-8; CDR3 protein: CASSLVLTHEAFF; CDR3 DNA: TGTGCCAGCAGCTTGGTCTTGACTCATGAAGCTTTCTTT
D gene: -; J gene: TRBJ2-3; clone size: -; V gene: TRBV5-1; CDR3 protein: CASSFGQSTDTQYF; CDR3 DNA: TGCGCCAGCAGCTTTGGGCAAAGCACAGATACGCAGTATTTT
D gene: -; J gene: TRBJ2-2; clone size: -; V gene: TRBV30; CDR3 protein: CAWSVHRLGNTGELFF; CDR3 DNA: TGTGCCTGGAGTGTACACCGACTAGGGAACACCGGGGAGCTGTTTTTT
D gene: TRBD1; J gene: TRBJ2-5; clone size: -; V gene: TRBV18; CDR3 protein: CASSPPGQIQETQYF; CDR3 DNA: TGTGCCAGCTCACCACCGGGACAGATCCAAGAGACCCAGTACTTC
D gene: -; J gene: TRBJ2-3; clone size: -; V gene: TRBV5-4; CDR3 protein: CASSLVTDTQYF; CDR3 DNA: TGTGCCAGCAGCTTGGTAACAGATACGCAGTATTTT
D gene: -; J gene: TRBJ2-1; clone size: -; V gene: TRBV11-2; CDR3 protein: CASSLVAGEGTYNEQFF; CDR3 DNA: TGTGCCAGCAGCTTAGTGGCTGGCGAGGGCACCTACAATGAGCAGTTCTTC
D gene: TRBD1; J gene: TRBJ2-7; clone size: -; V gene: TRBV5-1; CDR3 protein: CASSWDRTGRQSFYEQYF; CDR3 DNA: TGCGCCAGCAGCTGGGATAGGACAGGGCGGCAATCATTCTACGAGCAGTACTTC
D gene: TRBD1; J gene: TRBJ1-4; clone size: -; V gene: TRBV11-2; CDR3 protein: CASSPGTGAGKLFF; CDR3 DNA: TGTGCCAGCAGCCCTGGGACAGGGGCAGGAAAACTGTTTTTT
D gene: -; J gene: TRBJ1-2; clone size: few; V gene: TRBV4-1; CDR3 protein: CASSQGDNLGPGYTF; CDR3 DNA: TGCGCCAGCAGCCAAGGGGACAATTTGGGCCCTGGCTACACCTTC
D gene: TRBD1; J gene: TRBJ1-2; clone size: -; V gene: TRBV27; CDR3 protein: CASSLGRGQGAVGYTF; CDR3 DNA: TGTGCCAGCAGTTTAGGGCGGGGACAGGGGGCTGTCGGCTACACCTTC
D gene: TRBD2; J gene: TRBJ2-1; clone size: -; V gene: TRBV4-2; CDR3 protein: CASARGLLASYNEQFF; CDR3 DNA: TGTGCCAGCGCGAGGGGACTACTTGCCTCCTACAATGAGCAGTTCTTC
D gene: -; J gene: TRBJ2-5; clone size: -; V gene: TRBV18; CDR3 protein: CASSPLPDTETQYF; CDR3 DNA: TGTGCCAGCTCACCACTACCCGACACGGAGACCCAGTACTTC
D gene: TRBD1; J gene: TRBJ1-2; clone size: -; V gene: TRBV28; CDR3 protein: CASSFGGQGDNYGYTF; CDR3 DNA: TGTGCCAGCAGTTTTGGAGGACAGGGGGATAACTATGGCTACACCTTC
D gene: -; J gene: TRBJ2-7; clone size: -; V gene: TRBV7-9; CDR3 protein: CASSPYLTYEQYF; CDR3 DNA: TGTGCCAGCAGCCCCTATTTGACCTACGAGCAGTACTTC
D gene: TRBD1; J gene: TRBJ1-2; clone size: -; V gene: TRBV29-1; CDR3 protein: CSVGDSYGYTF; CDR3 DNA: TGCAGCGTTGGGGACAGCTATGGCTACACCTTC
D gene: TRBD1; J gene: TRBJ1-1; clone size: -; V gene: TRBV5-1; CDR3 protein: CASSLGNRGTEAFF; CDR3 DNA: TGCGCCAGCAGCTTGGGGAACAGGGGGACTGAAGCTTTCTTT
D gene: -; J gene: TRBJ2-2; clone size: few; V gene: TRBV30; CDR3 protein: CAWSRVQGDTGELFF; CDR3 DNA: TGTGCCTGGAGTCGTGTCCAGGGCGACACCGGGGAGCTGTTTTTT
D gene: TRBD1; J gene: TRBJ1-1; clone size: -; V gene: TRBV7-3; CDR3 protein: CASSTGGHTEAFF; CDR3 DNA: TGTGCCAGCAGCACAGGGGGCCACACTGAAGCTTTCTTT
D gene: -; J gene: TRBJ1-2; clone size: -; V gene: TRBV29-1; CDR3 protein: CSVVKEDGYTF; CDR3 DNA: TGCAGCGTTGTCAAGGAGGATGGCTACACCTTC
D gene: TRBD1; J gene: TRBJ2-5; clone size: once; V gene: TRBV2; CDR3 protein: CASSLDRGQETQYF; CDR3 DNA: TGTGCCAGCAGTTTAGACAGGGGACAAGAGACCCAGTACTTC
D gene: -; J gene: TRBJ2-2; clone size: -; V gene: TRBV5-1; CDR3 protein: CASSWLTGNTGELFF; CDR3 DNA: TGCGCCAGCAGCTGGCTGACAGGGAACACCGGGGAGCTGTTTTTT
D gene: TRBD2; J gene: TRBJ2-5; clone size: -; V gene: TRBV29-1; CDR3 protein: CSVELGLGQETQYF; CDR3 DNA: TGCAGCGTTGAACTTGGACTAGGCCAAGAGACCCAGTACTTC
D gene: -; J gene: TRBJ2-5; clone size: -; V gene: TRBV5-1; CDR3 protein: CASNEGLYQETQYF; CDR3 DNA: TGCGCCAGCAACGAGGGACTTTACCAAGAGACCCAGTACTTC
D gene: TRBD2; J gene: TRBJ2-2; clone size: -; V gene: TRBV18; CDR3 protein: CASSRTEGLAGALNTGELFF; CDR3 DNA: TGTGCCAGCTCAAGAACCGAGGGACTAGCGGGGGCCCTTAACACCGGGGAGCTGTTTTTT
D gene: -; J gene: TRBJ1-1; clone size: -; V gene: TRBV2; CDR3 protein: CASSVVRANTEAFF; CDR3 DNA: TGTGCCAGCAGTGTAGTGCGGGCGAACACTGAAGCTTTCTTT
D gene: TRBD1; J gene: TRBJ2-7; clone size: -; V gene: TRBV7-9; CDR3 protein: CASSPGGHFYEQYF; CDR3 DNA: TGTGCCAGCAGCCCAGGGGGACACTTCTACGAGCAGTACTTC
D gene: TRBD1; J gene: TRBJ1-2; clone size: -; V gene: TRBV10-3; CDR3 protein: CAISASPGQGNYGYTF; CDR3 DNA: TGTGCCATCAGCGCAAGTCCGGGACAGGGGAACTATGGCTACACCTTC
D gene: -; J gene: TRBJ1-4; clone size: -; V gene: TRBV14; CDR3 protein: CASSQFPAGLTTNEKLFF; CDR3 DNA: TGTGCCAGCAGCCAATTCCCCGCTGGGCTTACAACTAATGAAAAACTGTTTTTT
D gene: -; J gene: TRBJ2-2; clone size: -; V gene: TRBV7-7; CDR3 protein: CASSSVPHSGQTGELFF; CDR3 DNA: TGTGCCAGCAGTTCGGTGCCCCATTCCGGACAGACCGGGGAGCTGTTTTTT
D gene: -; J gene: TRBJ2-2; clone size: -; V gene: TRBV30; CDR3 protein: CAWSVGGYRGELFF; CDR3 DNA: TGTGCCTGGAGTGTAGGCGGGTACCGCGGGGAGCTGTTTTTT
D gene: TRBD1; J gene: TRBJ2-4; clone size: -; V gene: TRBV19; CDR3 protein: CATAGQGLAKNIQYF; CDR3 DNA: TGTGCCACGGCCGGACAGGGGCTAGCCAAAAACATTCAGTACTTC
D gene: TRBD2; J gene: TRBJ2-5; clone size: -; V gene: TRBV5-1; CDR3 protein: CASSLPRLAGGQETQYF; CDR3 DNA: TGCGCCAGCAGCTTACCCCGACTAGCGGGGGGCCAAGAGACCCAGTACTTC
D gene: TRBD1; J gene: TRBJ2-2; clone size: -; V gene: TRBV7-9; CDR3 protein: CASSRGPDTGELFF; CDR3 DNA: TGTGCCAGCAGCAGGGGGCCCGACACCGGGGAGCTGTTTTTT
D gene: -; J gene: TRBJ1-3; clone size: -; V gene: TRBV25-1; CDR3 protein: CASSEWHGPIKNTIYF; CDR3 DNA: TGTGCCAGCAGTGAATGGCATGGGCCTATTAAAAACACCATATATTTT